The 13 T cell receptor beta chains listed next were all sequenced from one sample in a study of spatial heterogeneity in lung cancer (dated 2019 in TCRdb). The time point label for this specimen denotes: sample taken at primary tumor resection. Library prep was done by 5' RACE. The reads were generated on a NextSeq 500. Using fastp trimming at Q25 and MiXCR clonotype assembly, TCRdb reanalyzed the public sequencing data and kept in-frame beta chains. Each CDR3 protein gets just one entry, which takes the most common genes and DNA from the rows behind it. In all, the sample holds fewer than 40,000 distinct CDR3 sequences, and 6.5% to 8.5% of those were seen once. Approximately 30% of the sample is in the top ten clones. The sequenced sample was PBMCs, obtained at surgery. Receptor source: a male donor with early-stage non-small cell lung cancer.

J is TRBJ2-2 and V is TRBV2; 8 bases are a match to TRBD2. Germline V gene lookup returns CDR1 SNHLY and CDR2 FYNNEI. Unmatched junction bases numbered 3, after V lost 6 bases and J lost 6 bases. The CDR3 extends over 13 amino acids. CDR3 coding DNA: TGTGCCAGCAGGACGCGGGGGGCCGGGGAGCTGTTTTTT. Protein sequence: CASRTRGAGELFF.

The chain uses TRBV2 and TRBJ1-5; D gene ambiguous. Looked up from germline, CDR1 is SNHLY and CDR2 is FYNNEI. Between the trimmed V and J ends, which lost 4 bases and 0 bases, there was a span of 7 bases. CDR3 length: 14 amino acids. CDR3 DNA: TGTGCCAGCAGTGGGGATGGTAGCAATCAGCCCCAGCATTTT. Encoded protein: CASSGDGSNQPQHF.

This clonotype came up many times. This chain links TRBV2 with TRBJ2-2, with TRBD1 as a possible D gene (6 bases). This CDR3 contains 14 residues. Germline CDR1 is SNHLY and CDR2 is FYNNEI. Trimming shortened V by 5 bases and J by 6 bases, and 13 bases separated the two germline ends. CDR3 coding DNA: TGTGCCAGCAGTTCCCAGGGGCAAGCCGGGGAGCTGTTTTTT. Translating gives CASSSQGQAGELFF.

The rearrangement links TRBV5-1 to TRBJ1-3; D uncertain. There are 14 residues in the CDR3. Looked up from germline, CDR1 is SGHRS and CDR2 is YFSETQ. The V and J ends lost 0 bases and 2 bases respectively, with 6 bases between them. DNA for the CDR3: TGCGCCAGCAGCTTGGGAGTACCTGGAAACACCATATATTTT. This codes for CASSLGVPGNTIYF.

V is TRBV12-3 or TRBV12-4 and J is TRBJ1-6; possibly TRBD1 for D (6 bases). V lost 5 bases, J lost 8 bases, and 16 bases lay in between. The CDR3 sequence is 15 residues long. The CDR3 region has the DNA TGTGCCAGCAGTCGAGAAACAGGGAGTCATTCACCCCTCCACTTT. This encodes CASSRETGSHSPLHF.

This clonotype occurred many times. The chain uses TRBV6-2 or TRBV6-3 and TRBJ2-1, with TRBD1 matching over 10 bases. Trimming took 6 bases from V and 6 from J; bases not matched to a gene: 14. There are 17 residues in the CDR3. Germline V gene sequence: CDR1 MNHEY, CDR2 SVGEGT. CDR3 sequence: CASRGTGVGLGRNEQFF. CDR3 DNA: TGTGCCAGCAGGGGGACAGGGGTCGGTTTAGGCCGCAATGAGCAGTTCTTC.

The count of this clonotype is one. The CDR3, as DNA: TGCAGCGTTGAAGATCCAGCTGTGCCTGAAGCTTTCTTT. Translation: CSVEDPAVPEAFF. The chain recombines TRBV29-1 with TRBJ1-1; no clear D gene. The germline CDR1 and CDR2 sequences are SQVTM and ANQGSEA. CDR3 length: 13 residues. V lost 0 bases and J lost 6, with 11 bases in between.

This clonotype occurred many times. V is TRBV4-3 and J is TRBJ1-2; 7 bases map to TRBD1. Germline lookup yields CDR1 LGHNA and CDR2 YSLEER. The V and J ends lost 2 bases and 2 bases, in that order; junction bases with no gene match: 5. The CDR3 contains 15 residues. The CDR3: CASSQTPDRNYGYTF. CDR3 coding DNA: TGCGCCAGCAGCCAAACCCCGGACAGGAACTATGGCTACACCTTC.

This clonotype was seen at least ten times. The V gene is TRBV7-3, the J gene TRBJ2-5; D ambiguous. Germline CDR1 reads SGHTA; CDR2 reads FQGTGA. The CDR3 loop spans 14 amino acids. V dropped 2 bases and J dropped 4 bases, with 11 bases sitting between them. CDR3 residues: CASSLGQHTETQYF. The DNA for the CDR3 is TGTGCCAGCAGCTTAGGCCAGCACACAGAGACCCAGTACTTC.

The J gene is TRBJ2-2, the V gene TRBV11-1, with 10 bases aligning to TRBD1. CDR1 and CDR2 (germline): SGHAT, FQDESV (reference sequence). There are 16 residues in the CDR3. With V trimmed by 5 bases and J by 6 bases, 9 bases remained unmatched. In DNA form, the CDR3 reads TGTGCCAGCAGCCGAAGTGGGACAGGGGTCCCCGGGGAGCTGTTTTTT. Residues: CASSRSGTGVPGELFF. The complete variable domain, with remaining parts taken from reference TRBV11-1 and TRBJ2-2, reads EAEVAQSPRYKITEKSQAVAFWCDPISGHATLYWYRQILGQGPELLVQFQDESVVDDSQLPKDRFSAERLKGVDSTLKIQPAELGDSAMYLCASSRSGTGVPGELFFGEGSRLTVL.

This clonotype occurred many times. The rearrangement uses TRBV6-6 and TRBJ2-2; perhaps TRBD2 as D (5 bases). With 6 bases removed from V and 1 base from J, the gap between germline ends came to 6 bases. Germline lookup yields CDR1 MNHNY and CDR2 SVGAGI (reference sequence). The CDR3 totals 13 residues. CDR3 DNA: TGTGCCAGCAGGAGGGAGAACACCGGGGAGCTGTTTTTT. This codes for CASRRENTGELFF.

V and J are TRBV7-9 and TRBJ2-7; a weak D match, TRBD1 (6 bases). The CDR3 contains 14 residues. Germline CDR1 SEHNR, CDR2 FQNEAQ (reference sequence). Trimming left V 5 bases short and J 6 bases short, with 17 bases between. The CDR3 spells CASSIWGPTGEQYF. CDR3 sequence (DNA): TGTGCCAGCAGCATTTGGGGGCCGACGGGCGAGCAGTACTTC.

Many counts were recorded for this clonotype. The V gene is TRBV11-3, the J gene TRBJ2-4; 8 bases align to TRBD2. V was clipped by 5 bases and J by 6 bases; unmatched bases: 15. The CDR3 totals 17 residues. From germline, CDR1 is SGHNT and CDR2 YENEEA. CDR3 DNA: TGTGCCAGCAGCCAGGGACTAGACCCTGGCGGGGGAAACATTCAGTACTTC. Translation gives CASSQGLDPGGGNIQYF.